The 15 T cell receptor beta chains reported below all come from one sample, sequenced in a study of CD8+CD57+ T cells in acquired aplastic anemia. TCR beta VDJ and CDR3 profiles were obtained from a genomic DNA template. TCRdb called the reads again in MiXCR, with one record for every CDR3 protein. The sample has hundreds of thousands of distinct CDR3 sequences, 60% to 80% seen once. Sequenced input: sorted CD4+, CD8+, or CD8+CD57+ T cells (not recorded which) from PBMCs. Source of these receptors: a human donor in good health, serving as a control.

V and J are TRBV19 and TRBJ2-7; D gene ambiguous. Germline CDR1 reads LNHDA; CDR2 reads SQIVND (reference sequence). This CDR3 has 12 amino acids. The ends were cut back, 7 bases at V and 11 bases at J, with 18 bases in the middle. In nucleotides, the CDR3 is TGTGCCAGTAATACACCGACGCCGCCGGAGTACTTC. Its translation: CASNTPTPPEYF.

This CDR3 is CASSVDPGGGYGYF. CDR3 nucleotide sequence: TGTGCCAGCAGCGTAGATCCAGGGGGCGGGTATGGCTACTTC. This chain uses TRBV9 with TRBJ2-5; TRBD1 aligns across 8 bases. V trimming: 0 bases; J trimming: 14 bases; junction bases outside the gene matches: 12. This CDR3 spans 14 amino acids. Germline CDR1 is SGDLS and CDR2 is YYNGEE. The complete variable domain, with remaining parts taken from reference TRBV9 and TRBJ2-5, reads DSGVTQTPKHLITATGQRVTLRCSPRSGDLSVYWYQQSLDQGLQFLIQYYNGEERAKGNILERFSAQQFPDLHSELNLSSLELGDSALYFCASSVDPGGGYGYFGPGTRLLVL.

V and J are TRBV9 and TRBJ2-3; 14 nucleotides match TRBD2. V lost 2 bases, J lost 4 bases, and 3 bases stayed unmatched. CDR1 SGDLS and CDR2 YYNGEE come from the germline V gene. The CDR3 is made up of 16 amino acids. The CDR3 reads CASSVSGLAGADTQYF. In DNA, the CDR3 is TGTGCCAGCAGCGTGTCGGGACTAGCGGGGGCAGATACGCAGTATTTT.

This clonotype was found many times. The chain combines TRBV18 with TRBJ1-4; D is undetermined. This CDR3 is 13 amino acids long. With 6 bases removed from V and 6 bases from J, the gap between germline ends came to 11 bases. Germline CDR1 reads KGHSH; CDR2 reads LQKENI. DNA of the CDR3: TGTGCCAGCTCCGAAGAGCGGGATGAAAAACTGTTTTTT. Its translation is CASSEERDEKLFF. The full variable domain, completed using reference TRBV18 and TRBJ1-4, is NAGVMQNPRHLVRRRGQEARLRCSPMKGHSHVYWYRQLPEEGLKFMVYLQKENIIDESGMPKERFSAEFPKEGPSILRIQQVVRGDSAAYFCASSEERDEKLFFGSGTQLSVL.

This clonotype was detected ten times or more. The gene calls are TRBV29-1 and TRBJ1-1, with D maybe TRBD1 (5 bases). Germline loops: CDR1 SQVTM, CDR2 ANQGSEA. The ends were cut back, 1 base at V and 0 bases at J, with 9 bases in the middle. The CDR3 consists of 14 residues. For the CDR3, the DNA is TGCAGCGTTGAAGGGACAACAATGAACACTGAAGCTTTCTTT. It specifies CSVEGTTMNTEAFF. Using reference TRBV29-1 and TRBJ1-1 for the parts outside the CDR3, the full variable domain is SAVISQKPSRDICQRGTSLTIQCQVDSQVTMMFWYRQQPGQSLTLIATANQGSEATYESGFVIDKFPISRPNLTFSTLTVSNMSPEDSSIYLCSVEGTTMNTEAFFGQGTRLTVV.

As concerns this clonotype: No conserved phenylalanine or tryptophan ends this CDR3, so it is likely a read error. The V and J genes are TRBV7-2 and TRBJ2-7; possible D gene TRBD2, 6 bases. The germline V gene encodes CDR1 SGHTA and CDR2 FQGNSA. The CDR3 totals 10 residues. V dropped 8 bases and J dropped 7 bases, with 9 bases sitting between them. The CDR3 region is CASGAGEQYI. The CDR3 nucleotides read TGTGCCAGCGGCGCGGGGGAGCAGTACATT.

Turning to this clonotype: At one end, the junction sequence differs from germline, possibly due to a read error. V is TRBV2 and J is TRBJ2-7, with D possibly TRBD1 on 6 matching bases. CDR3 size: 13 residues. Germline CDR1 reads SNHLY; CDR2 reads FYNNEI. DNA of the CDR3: TGCGCCAGCAACAGCGGCAGGGGCTACGAGCAGAACTTC. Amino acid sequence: CASNSGRGYEQNF.

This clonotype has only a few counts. CDR3 region: CAWSVQLNTEAFF. CDR3 nucleotide sequence: TGTGCCTGGAGTGTACAGTTGAACACTGAAGCTTTCTTT. The chain has TRBV30 and TRBJ1-1, with no clear D. The CDR3 contains 13 residues. V gave up 0 bases and J gave up 0 bases, with 5 bases separating them. Looked up from germline, CDR1 is GTSNPN and CDR2 is SVGIG (reference sequence).

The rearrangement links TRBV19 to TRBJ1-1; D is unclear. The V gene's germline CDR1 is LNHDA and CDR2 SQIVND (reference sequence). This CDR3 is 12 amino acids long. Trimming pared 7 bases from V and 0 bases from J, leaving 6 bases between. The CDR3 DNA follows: TGTGCCAGTATGAAGGTGAACACTGAAGCTTTCTTT. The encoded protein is CASMKVNTEAFF.

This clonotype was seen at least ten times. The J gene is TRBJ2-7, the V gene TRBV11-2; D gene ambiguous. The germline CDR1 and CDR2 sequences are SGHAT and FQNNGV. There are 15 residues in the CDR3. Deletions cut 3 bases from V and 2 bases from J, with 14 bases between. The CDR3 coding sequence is TGTGCCAGCAGCTTCGGGTGGCAGGCTGCCTACGAGCAGTACTTC. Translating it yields CASSFGWQAAYEQYF. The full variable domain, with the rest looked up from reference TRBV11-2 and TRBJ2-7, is EAGVAQSPRYKIIEKRQSVAFWCNPISGHATLYWYQQILGQGPKLLIQFQNNGVVDDSQLPKDRFSAERLKGVDSTLKIQPAKLEDSAVYLCASSFGWQAAYEQYFGPGTRLTVT.

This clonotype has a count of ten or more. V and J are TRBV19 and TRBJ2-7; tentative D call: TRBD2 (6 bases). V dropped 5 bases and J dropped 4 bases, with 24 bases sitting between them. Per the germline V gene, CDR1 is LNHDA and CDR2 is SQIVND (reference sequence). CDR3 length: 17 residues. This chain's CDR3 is CASSFRLLDRGLYEQYF. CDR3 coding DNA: TGTGCCAGTAGTTTCCGGCTCCTCGATAGGGGACTTTACGAGCAGTACTTC.

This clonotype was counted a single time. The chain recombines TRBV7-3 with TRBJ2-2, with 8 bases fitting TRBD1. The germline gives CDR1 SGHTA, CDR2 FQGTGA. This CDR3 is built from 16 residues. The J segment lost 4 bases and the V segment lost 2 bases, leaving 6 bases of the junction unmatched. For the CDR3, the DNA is TGTGCCAGCAGCTTACGGTCAGGGGGCGGCACCGGGGAGCTGTTTTTT. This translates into CASSLRSGGGTGELFF.

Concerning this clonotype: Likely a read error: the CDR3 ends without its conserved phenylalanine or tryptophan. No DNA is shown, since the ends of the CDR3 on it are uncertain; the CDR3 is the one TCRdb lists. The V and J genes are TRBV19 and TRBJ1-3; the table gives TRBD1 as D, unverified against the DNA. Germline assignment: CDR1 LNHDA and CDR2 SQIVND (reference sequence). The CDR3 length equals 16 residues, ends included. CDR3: CASSHRGTNTGKPIFV.

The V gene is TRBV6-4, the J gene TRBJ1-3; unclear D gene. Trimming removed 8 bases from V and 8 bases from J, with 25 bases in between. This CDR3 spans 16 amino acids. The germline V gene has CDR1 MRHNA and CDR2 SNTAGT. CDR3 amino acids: CASSLGIQGYGYTIYF. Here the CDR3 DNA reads TGTGCCAGCTCCCTCGGGATACAAGGCTATGGCTACACCATATATTTT.

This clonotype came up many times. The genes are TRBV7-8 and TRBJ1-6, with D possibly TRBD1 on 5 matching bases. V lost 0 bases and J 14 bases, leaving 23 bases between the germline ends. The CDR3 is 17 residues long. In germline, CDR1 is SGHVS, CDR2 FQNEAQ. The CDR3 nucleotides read TGTGCCAGCAGCTTAGCGGGGGGGGGAGGGGTTTTGTTTACCCTCCACTTT. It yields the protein CASSLAGGGGVLFTLHF.